This TCR beta chain was sequenced for a study of blood T cell repertoires in COVID-19 (dated by TCRdb to the early 2020s). With regard to the full study: The collaborator samples originated in the United States, Italy and Spain and spanned the acute and convalescent phases of COVID-19. The sample metadata nearly always contained a de-identified subject ID, COVID-19 status, age in years and sex. The repertoires were made available in a free public database intended to serve as a resource for research on the immune response to SARS-CoV-2. The prospective study material was composed of cDNA or gDNA derived from T cells, B-cell-depleted T cells, or PBMCs. Where available, HLA class I and class II types were obtained from metadata supplied by the sample provider rather than from assay-based typing. Subjects who had been exposed to COVID-19, were actively infected with it, or had recovered from it provided the deeply sampled blood TCRbeta repertoires that made up the dataset. The samples were drawn from the first 160 participants of the ongoing ImmuneRACE study and from some 1,300 subjects provided by 6 global collaborators. Results and caveats for the whole study, not just this receptor: How much clinical and demographic metadata was included differed by source and by participant, and the metadata was provided uncurated.

Enrolling through a virtual design, the prospective study's participants ranged in age from roughly 18 to 100 years and lived across roughly 23 United States geographic areas. In the prospective study, participants were assigned to cohorts based on the clinical history participants reported in a screening survey and a study questionnaire. Recovered participants in ImmuneRACE Cohort 3 were defined as having two consecutive negative NP/OP PCR tests, clearance from a healthcare professional, or resolution of symptoms. In the prospective study, mobile phlebotomists collected whole blood, serum and a nasopharyngeal or oropharyngeal swab from each participant. Over an approximately 2-month period, participants in the prospective study had the option of providing additional blood draws and questionnaires. Before DNA extraction, prospective study blood samples were shipped either frozen or at room temperature.

The immunoSEQ Assay, a bias-controlled multiplex PCR, was used to amplify TCRbeta CDR3 regions from genomic DNA. From the authors' description of their analysis: The number of nucleated cells in each sample was estimated from the amplification of reference gene primers within the assay. To quantify the absolute abundance of each unique TCRbeta CDR3 rearrangement, sequence reads were collapsed and filtered. For each sample, productive Simpson clonality was calculated as the square root of Simpson's diversity index across productive rearrangements. TCRdb obtained this table from immuneACCESS and retained in-frame rearrangements with V and J assigned. These tables miss some clones; where compared with another copy, unresolved V genes account for less than half of the shortfall, and the remainder is unexplained. Clone size and the V and J calls come from that table; the DNA yielded D and trimming. In this sample the table shows around 150,000 clones, about 80% of which occur a single time. The ten biggest clones cover around 7% of the sample.

As encoded in the germline V gene (reference sequence), CDR1 is SEHNR while CDR2 is FQNEAQ. The germline ends are 13 bases apart after V is trimmed by 5 bases and J by 5 bases. CDR3 length: 15 amino acids, cysteine to phenylalanine. Only the CDR3 DNA is retained, 45 bases long and in frame from the first base. Points on this clone: The antigen this receptor binds is unknown. Base qualities are not recorded, but no much larger clone differs from it by a single base.

Input material: PBMCs or T cells enriched from blood (not recorded which). Here the chain combines TRBV7-9 and TRBJ1-6; 5 matching bases give a weak D call of TRBD1. The source of this sequence is a man aged 45-65 years who had recovered from COVID-19. The DNA reads as follows: TGTGCCAGCAGCCCCCTGGGGGGTAATAATTCACCCCTCCACTTT. The translation is CASSPLGGNNSPLHF.